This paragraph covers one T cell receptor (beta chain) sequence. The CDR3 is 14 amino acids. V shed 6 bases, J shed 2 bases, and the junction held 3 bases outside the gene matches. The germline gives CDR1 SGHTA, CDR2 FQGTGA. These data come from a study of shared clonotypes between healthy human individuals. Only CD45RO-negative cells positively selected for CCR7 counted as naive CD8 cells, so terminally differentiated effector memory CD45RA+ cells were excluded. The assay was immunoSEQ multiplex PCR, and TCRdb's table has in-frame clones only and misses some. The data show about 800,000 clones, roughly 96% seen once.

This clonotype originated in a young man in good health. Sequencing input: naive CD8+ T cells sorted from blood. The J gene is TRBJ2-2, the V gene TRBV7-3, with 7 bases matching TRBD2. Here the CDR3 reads CASRGLSNTGELFF. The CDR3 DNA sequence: TGTGCCAGCAGGGGACTATCCAACACCGGGGAGCTGTTTTTT.